The 26 T cell receptor beta chains given below trace back to one sample, sequenced in a study of T cell responses to AZD1222 COVID-19 vaccine. Libraries were prepared by immunoSEQ multiplex PCR; TCRdb keeps only in-frame clonotypes and omits some of them. The sample lists under 150,000 clones; roughly 89% were seen once. Sequenced material: peripheral blood, taken on day 0 of AZD1222 vaccination. These receptors were obtained from an adult in good health.

The chain uses TRBV7-2 and TRBJ2-7, with D perhaps TRBD1 (6 bases). Germline V CDR1 and CDR2: SGHTA, FQGNSA. The V end lost 1 base, the J end lost 3 bases, and 13 bases lay between the germline ends. The CDR3 is made up of 15 amino acids. This chain's CDR3 is CASSLGGPGFYEQYF. CDR3 sequence (DNA): TGTGCCAGCAGCTTAGGGGGGCCAGGATTCTACGAGCAGTACTTC.

The chain has TRBV7-9 and TRBJ2-3; 7 bases align to TRBD2. V lost 6 bases, J lost 2 bases, and 11 bases stayed unmatched. Germline CDR1 and CDR2: SEHNR and FQNEAQ (reference sequence). This CDR3 is built from 16 residues. The CDR3 coding sequence is TGTGCCAGCAGTGACCGAGGCAGGGACTACACAGATACGCAGTATTTT. Translated: CASSDRGRDYTDTQYF.

The CDR3 reads CASSPKLGVNYGYTF. CDR3 coding DNA: TGTGCCAGCAGCCCTAAGCTGGGGGTCAACTATGGCTACACCTTC. This rearrangement joins TRBV7-9 to TRBJ1-2; D might be TRBD1 (5 bases). Germline loops: CDR1 SEHNR, CDR2 FQNEAQ (reference sequence). V was trimmed by 5 bases and J by 2 bases, leaving 15 bases between them. CDR3 length: 15 amino acids.

This clone was found a few times. The chain couples TRBV29-1 to TRBJ1-5; TRBD1 matches 10 bases. Germline CDR1 and CDR2: SQVTM and ANQGSEA. The CDR3 runs 14 residues. V lost 5 bases, J lost 6 bases, and 7 bases stayed unmatched. CDR3 region: CSVQTGGAGQPQHF. DNA for the CDR3: TGCAGCGTTCAGACAGGGGGCGCGGGTCAGCCCCAGCATTTT.

The CDR3 region has the DNA TGTGCCAGTGATACAGGGGATAGCAATCAGCCCCAGCATTTT. The encoded protein is CASDTGDSNQPQHF. V is TRBV19 and J is TRBJ1-5; 7 bases are shared with TRBD1. The trim removed 8 bases at V and 0 bases at J, leaving 4 bases unmatched. Germline CDR1 and CDR2: LNHDA and SQIVND (reference sequence). The CDR3 runs to 14 residues.

The J gene is TRBJ1-2, the V gene TRBV6-2 or TRBV6-3; possible D gene TRBD1, 6 bases. CDR3 length: 15 residues. CDR1 is MNHEY and CDR2 is SVGEGT in the germline V gene. The germline V and J ends were trimmed by 0 bases and 8 bases, with 16 bases remaining between them. CDR3 protein: CASSYSVWGHGGYTF. The CDR3 region has the DNA TGTGCCAGCAGTTACTCTGTCTGGGGACACGGAGGCTACACCTTC.

J is TRBJ2-7 and V is TRBV15; D uncertain. The CDR3 runs to 14 residues. Germline V lookup: CDR1 LNHNV, CDR2 YYDKDF (reference sequence). Trimming left V 3 bases short and J 4 bases short, with 13 bases between. CDR3 nucleotide sequence: TGTGCCACCAGCAGCTCAAGCTACCGATACGAGCAGTACTTC. It translates to CATSSSSYRYEQYF.

The genes are TRBV4-2 and TRBJ2-2; the D gene could be TRBD1 or TRBD2 (5 bases each). Germline CDR1 LGHNA, CDR2 YNFKEQ. V lost 0 bases, J lost 3 bases, and 11 bases lay in between. This CDR3 is built from 16 residues. CDR3 DNA sequence: TGTGCCAGCAGCCAAGATCCGGGGCGAGACACCGGGGAGCTGTTTTTT. As protein: CASSQDPGRDTGELFF.

The count of this clone is one. In DNA form, the CDR3 reads TGTGCCAGCAGCTTCGGGGACAGGGGAGGGACTGAAGCTTTCTTT. As protein: CASSFGDRGGTEAFF. The chain employs TRBV9 and TRBJ1-1, with 10 bases fitting TRBD1. Germline V gene data show CDR1 as SGDLS and CDR2 as YYNGEE. The CDR3 has 15 residues. The J segment lost 5 bases and the V segment lost 4 bases, leaving 8 bases of the junction unmatched.

This clone has more than one count but fewer than ten. V and J are TRBV14 and TRBJ2-1, with unresolved D. From germline, CDR1 is SGHDN and CDR2 FVKESK. V dropped 4 bases and J dropped 10 bases, with 8 bases sitting between them. The CDR3 loop spans 11 amino acids. CDR3 DNA: TGTGCCAGCAGCCGGTACTACGAGCAGTTCTTC. As protein: CASSRYYEQFF.

The chain employs TRBV28 and TRBJ2-3; TRBD2 agrees at 12 bases. Germline V gene lookup returns CDR1 MDHEN and CDR2 SYDVKM. V lost 4 bases and J lost 6; bases outside the gene matches: 11. The CDR3 loop spans 17 amino acids. The CDR3, as DNA: TGTGCCAGCAGTTATGTAGGACTAGCGGGACTCCGGGATACGCAGTATTTT. Translation: CASSYVGLAGLRDTQYF.

This rearrangement joins TRBV4-3 to TRBJ1-1; TRBD1 agrees at 11 bases. Germline V gives CDR1 LGHNA, CDR2 YSLEER. The CDR3 consists of 16 residues. Trimming cost V 0 bases and J 4 bases; bases outside gene matches: 4. For the CDR3, the DNA is TGCGCCAGCAGCCAAGAGTCGGGGACAGGGGGCACTGAAGCTTTCTTT. It codes for CASSQESGTGGTEAFF.

The chain combines TRBV3-1 (or the pseudogene TRBV3-2) with TRBJ1-1, with TRBD1 matching over 7 bases. Germline trimming cut 5 bases from V and 5 bases from J; bases unmatched to any gene: 5. Germline loops: CDR1 LGHDT, CDR2 YNNKEL (reference sequence). CDR3 length: 13 amino acids. As DNA, the CDR3 is TGTGCCAGCAGCGGGACGACAGGGACTGAAGCTTTCTTT. Protein product: CASSGTTGTEAFF.

The rearrangement uses TRBV27 and TRBJ2-1; possible D gene TRBD2, 6 bases. Germline V gene data show CDR1 as MNHEY and CDR2 as SMNVEV (reference sequence). There are 16 residues in the CDR3. V dropped 5 bases and J dropped 12 bases, with 26 bases sitting between them. In nucleotides, the CDR3 is TGTGCCAGCAGTCTCCTCGGGTTCGGGAGAATAGACGTGCAGTTCTTC. It encodes CASSLLGFGRIDVQFF.

V is TRBV4-3 and J is TRBJ1-6, with 7 bases lining up with TRBD1. The CDR3 length is 13 residues. Germline CDR1 reads LGHNA; CDR2 reads YSLEER. V shed 4 bases and J 10 bases; nucleotides not matched to a gene: 4. This CDR3 is CASSLTGESPLHF. The CDR3 DNA is TGCGCCAGCAGCCTAACAGGGGAGTCACCCCTCCACTTT.

This clone was detected a few times. The chain employs TRBV19 and TRBJ1-1; D is ambiguous. This CDR3 is 13 amino acids long. Trimming shortened V by 7 bases and J by 5 bases, and 14 bases separated the two germline ends. From germline, CDR1 is LNHDA and CDR2 SQIVND (reference sequence). The CDR3 region has the DNA TGTGCCAGTAAGGAGGCGGGTTCGACTGAAGCTTTCTTT. Its protein product is CASKEAGSTEAFF.

V usage is TRBV6-2 or TRBV6-3 and J usage is TRBJ2-7; D call uncertain. Germline lookup yields CDR1 MNHEY and CDR2 SVGEGT. Trimming cost V 7 bases and J 2 bases, with 15 bases left between them. The CDR3 is made up of 14 amino acids. CDR3 in amino acids: CASTPMTVPYEQYF. For the CDR3, the DNA is TGTGCCAGCACCCCTATGACCGTCCCCTACGAGCAGTACTTC.

The gene calls are TRBV6-2 or TRBV6-3 and TRBJ1-6, with D possibly matching TRBD1 (5 bases). Germline-derived CDR1 and CDR2 are MNHEY and SVGEGT. The CDR3 has 15 residues. V lost 2 bases and J lost 14, with 19 bases in between. CDR3 DNA sequence: TGTGCCAGCAGTTACGCAAGTGGGGCCTCTGGGGCCCTCCACTTT. It codes for CASSYASGASGALHF.

The V call is TRBV30, the J call TRBJ1-2; 8 bases match TRBD1. Trimming removed 5 bases from V and 4 bases from J; junction bases left unmatched: 6. This CDR3 spans 13 amino acids. Germline-derived CDR1 and CDR2 are GTSNPN and SVGIG (reference sequence). DNA for the CDR3: TGTGCCTGGGCCCCAGGGGGCCGCTATGGCTACACCTTC. This encodes CAWAPGGRYGYTF.

This clone was observed a single time. The CDR3 sequence is CASRGDSPNQPQHF. DNA of the CDR3: TGTGCCAGCAGGGGGGACAGCCCAAATCAGCCCCAGCATTTT. The chain is built from TRBV2 and TRBJ1-5; the match to TRBD1 covers 7 bases. Germline CDR1 is SNHLY and CDR2 is FYNNEI. The CDR3 covers 14 residues. J gave up 4 bases and V 6 bases, and 6 bases lay outside the gene matches.

This chain uses TRBV7-8 with TRBJ1-5; weak D call: TRBD1 (5 bases). The CDR3 extends over 15 amino acids. Germline assignment: CDR1 SGHVS and CDR2 FQNEAQ. The V end was cut by 0 bases, the J end by 5 bases, with 11 bases between. CDR3: CASSLAGGRHQPQHF. The CDR3 DNA is TGTGCCAGCAGCTTAGCGGGGGGACGCCATCAGCCCCAGCATTTT.

The chain couples TRBV24-1 to TRBJ2-2, with no clear D. This CDR3 comprises 13 residues. Germline assignment: CDR1 KGHDR and CDR2 SFDVKD. Trimming removed 1 base from V and 6 bases from J, with 5 bases in between. This CDR3 reads CATSDFRPGELFF. DNA for the CDR3: TGTGCCACCAGTGATTTCAGGCCCGGGGAGCTGTTTTTT.

J is TRBJ2-5 and V is TRBV11-3; the D call may be TRBD1 or TRBD2 (5 bases each). V lost 7 bases to trimming and J lost 7 bases, with 16 bases between them. The CDR3 has 13 residues. The germline gives CDR1 SGHNT, CDR2 YENEEA. CDR3 region: CASIPGPLATQYF. The CDR3 region has the DNA TGTGCCAGCATTCCGGGACCCCTCGCGACCCAGTACTTC.

The chain carries TRBV7-9 and TRBJ1-1; 8 bases align to TRBD1. The CDR3 extends over 15 amino acids. Germline CDR1 reads SEHNR; CDR2 reads FQNEAQ (reference sequence). J was trimmed by 5 bases and V by 6 bases; bases with no gene match: 11. CDR3 loop: CASSSHRGMRTEAFF. CDR3 bases: TGTGCCAGCAGTTCCCACAGGGGGATGCGGACTGAAGCTTTCTTT.

The rearrangement joins TRBV29-1 to TRBJ1-1; D gene unclear. This CDR3 comprises 12 residues. Germline assignment: CDR1 SQVTM and CDR2 ANQGSEA. V lost 6 bases, J lost 6 bases, and 14 bases lay in between. DNA for the CDR3: TGCAGCGTGTTCTTACCGGCCTCTGAAGCTTTCTTT. Amino acids: CSVFLPASEAFF.

This chain joins TRBV4-3 and TRBJ2-7; possible D gene TRBD2, 5 bases. V was pared by 0 bases and J by 1 base, with 16 bases between. Germline values: CDR1 LGHNA, CDR2 YSLEER. The length of the CDR3 is 17 residues. As DNA, the CDR3 is TGCGCCAGCAGCCAAGATCGGGAAGGGCCGAGTTCCTACGAGCAGTACTTC. The encoded protein is CASSQDREGPSSYEQYF.